Each of the 3 T cell receptor beta chains below was sequenced from the same sample in a study of T cells in Graves' hyperthyroidism and ophthalmopathy. The source material, RNA transcripts, was used to amplify TCR beta CDR3 regions. Researchers ran a first-round RT-PCR on the TCR CDR3 using the HTBI primer set. In TCRdb, the multiplex PCR reads were re-called with MiXCR into one record per CDR3 protein. The table records some 50,000 distinct CDR3 sequences, 48% of them present only once. The sequenced sample consisted of blood. These TCRs come from a woman in her forties or fifties with Graves' ophthalmopathy.

This clonotype was detected many times. The chain carries TRBV7-2 and TRBJ2-1, with D possibly matching TRBD1 (5 bases). This CDR3 is built from 16 residues. Trimming took 3 bases from V and 5 from J, leaving 17 bases between them. Germline V lookup: CDR1 SGHTA, CDR2 FQGNSA. CDR3 protein: CASSLVGRGANNEQFF. The CDR3, as DNA: TGTGCCAGCAGCTTGGTGGGAAGGGGTGCGAACAATGAGCAGTTCTTC. Supplemented by reference TRBV7-2 and TRBJ2-1, the full variable domain reads GAGVSQSPSNKVTEKGKDVELRCDPISGHTALYWYRQSLGQGLEFLIYFQGNSAPDKSGLPSDRFSAERTGGSVSTLTIQRTQQEDSAVYLCASSLVGRGANNEQFFGPGTRLTVL.

The CDR3 DNA sequence: TGTGCCAGCAGCCGAACTAGCGGGGACCACAATGAGCAGTTCTTC. This gives the protein CASSRTSGDHNEQFF. This chain connects TRBV7-9 to TRBJ2-1; 10 bases are a match to TRBD2. V was clipped by 5 bases and J by 5 bases; unmatched bases: 6. Per the germline V gene, CDR1 is SEHNR and CDR2 is FQNEAQ (reference sequence). This CDR3 contains 15 residues.

This clonotype was seen repeatedly, ten times or more. The chain is built from TRBV20-1 and TRBJ2-5; D not certain. CDR3 size: 13 residues. Germline V CDR1 and CDR2: DFQATT, SNEGSKA (reference sequence). The germline V and J ends were trimmed by 2 bases and 2 bases, with 9 bases remaining between them. The CDR3 protein is CSARQTSQETQYF. DNA for the CDR3: TGCAGTGCTAGACAGACAAGTCAAGAGACCCAGTACTTC.